A single sample gave rise to the 20 T cell receptor beta chains below, sequenced in a study of identical twins (dated by TCRdb to the mid-2010s). Library prep was done by 5' RACE. The instrument given in TCRdb is Illumina HiSeq 2000. Using fastp at Q25 and MiXCR, TCRdb reprocessed the public reads and kept productive beta chains. Merged by CDR3 protein, the rows form single entries marked with the most common genes and DNA. Present in this sample are 400,000 to 500,000 distinct CDR3 sequences, about 18% of which were seen just once. The ten largest clones represent more than 10% of the sample. Input material: naive T cells sorted from blood. This specimen's cell subset or site label, per the study, means: cells isolated with a human naive T-cell isolation kit. These receptor sequences come from a man between 45 and 60 years old in good health.

The chain carries TRBV7-2 and TRBJ1-6, with 7 bases that match TRBD1. Germline V gene sequence: CDR1 SGHTA, CDR2 FQGNSA. The V and J ends lost 2 bases and 5 bases, in that order; junction bases with no gene match: 6. The CDR3 has 16 residues. CDR3 amino acids: CASSLTPGGNNSPLHF. The CDR3 DNA is TGTGCCAGCAGCTTAACGCCAGGGGGGAATAATTCACCCCTCCACTTT.

This clonotype was recorded a few times. The chain combines TRBV2 with TRBJ1-2; tentative D call: TRBD1 (5 bases). Germline V CDR1 and CDR2: SNHLY, FYNNEI. V shed 7 bases and J shed 4 bases, with 25 bases lying between them. This CDR3 has 17 amino acids. The CDR3 is CASKRSNPGLQRYGYTF. Here the CDR3 DNA reads TGTGCCAGCAAACGATCAAATCCGGGACTTCAGCGCTATGGCTACACCTTC.

Note on this clonotype: This may come from a read error, since a much larger clone is one base off. V and J are TRBV3-1 and TRBJ2-1; D perhaps matches TRBD2 (6 bases). CDR1 is LGHDT, CDR2 YNNKEL, per germline (reference sequence). V was trimmed by 6 bases and J by 5 bases, leaving 20 bases between them. This CDR3 is 16 amino acids long. The CDR3 loop is CASRLAGASDDNEQFF. For the CDR3, the DNA is TGTGCCAGCAGGCTTGCCGGGGCTAGCGACGACAATGAGCAGTTCTTC.

This clonotype was counted ten times or more. This chain connects TRBV3-1 to TRBJ2-2; D is ambiguous. In germline, CDR1 is LGHDT, CDR2 YNNKEL (reference sequence). Trimming shortened V by 0 bases and J by 1 base, and 6 bases separated the two germline ends. The CDR3 is 15 amino acids. This CDR3 reads CASSQDQLNTGELFF. For the CDR3, the DNA is TGTGCCAGCAGCCAAGACCAGTTGAACACCGGGGAGCTGTTTTTT.

This clonotype has more than one count but fewer than ten. The chain employs TRBV12-3 or TRBV12-4 and TRBJ2-7; TRBD1 matches at 10 bases. Trimming removed 5 bases from V and 4 bases from J; junction bases left unmatched: 5. The CDR3 runs 14 residues. The CDR3 reads CASSRQGAGYEQYF. CDR3 in DNA: TGTGCCAGCAGTCGACAGGGGGCAGGTTACGAGCAGTACTTC.

This clonotype was detected ten times or more. The genes are TRBV12-3 or TRBV12-4 and TRBJ2-3; 11 nucleotides agree with TRBD2. CDR3 length: 15 residues. The J segment lost 8 bases and the V segment lost 6 bases, leaving 10 bases of the junction unmatched. The CDR3 reads CASSEQPSGGFTQYF. The CDR3 bases are TGTGCCAGCAGCGAACAACCTAGCGGGGGGTTTACGCAGTATTTT.

This clonotype showed up many times. This rearrangement joins TRBV18 to TRBJ1-6; 12 bases are shared with TRBD1. Germline V CDR1 and CDR2: KGHSH, LQKENI. The J segment lost 10 bases and the V segment lost 2 bases, leaving 6 bases of the junction unmatched. The CDR3 is 16 residues long. The CDR3 nucleotides read TGTGCCAGCTCACCAACCGGGACAGGGGGCGGATCACCCCTCCACTTT. This codes for CASSPTGTGGGSPLHF. The variable domain in full, with the rest retrieved from reference TRBV18 and TRBJ1-6, is NAGVMQNPRHLVRRRGQEARLRCSPMKGHSHVYWYRQLPEEGLKFMVYLQKENIIDESGMPKERFSAEFPKEGPSILRIQQVVRGDSAAYFCASSPTGTGGGSPLHFGNGTRLTVT.

The V gene is TRBV20-1, the J gene TRBJ1-2; 9 bases map to TRBD1. V shed 3 bases and J 4 bases; nucleotides not matched to a gene: 15. Germline V gene lookup returns CDR1 DFQATT and CDR2 SNEGSKA (reference sequence). The CDR3 has 17 amino acids. CDR3 amino acids: CSARSRDRDPRIYGYTF. The CDR3, as DNA: TGCAGTGCTAGGTCCCGGGACAGGGACCCTCGTATCTATGGCTACACCTTC.

The V and J genes are TRBV7-2 and TRBJ2-7; no firm D call. Deletions cut 1 base from V and 3 bases from J, with 10 bases between. The CDR3 has 14 residues. CDR1 and CDR2 (germline): SGHTA, FQGNSA. CDR3 DNA: TGTGCCAGCAGCTTAGTGACTTCCTTCTACGAGCAGTACTTC. This gives the protein CASSLVTSFYEQYF.

V usage is TRBV7-2 and J usage is TRBJ2-7; tentative D call: TRBD1 (6 bases). CDR3 length: 14 amino acids. V gave up 7 bases and J gave up 2 bases, with 15 bases separating them. Looked up from germline, CDR1 is SGHTA and CDR2 is FQGNSA. DNA of the CDR3: TGTGCCAGCATGAAGGCGGACAGAACCTACGAGCAGTACTTC. Its translation: CASMKADRTYEQYF.

The chain links TRBV7-2 to TRBJ2-3; 11 bases fit TRBD2. The J segment lost 8 bases and the V segment lost 1 base, leaving 11 bases of the junction unmatched. CDR1 is SGHTA, CDR2 FQGNSA, per germline. This CDR3 contains 17 residues. The CDR3 loop reads CASSLGTSGGPAGTQYF. The CDR3 DNA is TGTGCCAGCAGCTTAGGTACTAGCGGGGGACCTGCGGGTACGCAGTATTTT.

V and J are TRBV11-2 and TRBJ2-1, with 12 bases identical to TRBD2. The CDR3 sequence is 15 residues long. Germline V lookup: CDR1 SGHAT, CDR2 FQNNGV. J was trimmed by 5 bases and V by 6 bases; bases with no gene match: 5. For the CDR3, the DNA is TGTGCCAGCAGATACGGACTAGCGGGGAACAATGAGCAGTTCTTC. Protein sequence: CASRYGLAGNNEQFF.

V gene TRBV5-1 combines with J gene TRBJ2-2, with a tentative D call TRBD1 (5 bases). This CDR3 region has 14 residues. Germline CDR1 is SGHRS and CDR2 is YFSETQ. Trimming took off 0 bases at V and 5 bases at J, with 8 bases between the two ends. The CDR3 nucleotides are TGCGCCAGCAGCTTGGACAGGCAAACCGGGGAGCTGTTTTTT. Translating it yields CASSLDRQTGELFF.

The rearrangement links TRBV15 to TRBJ1-5; TRBD1 matches 7 bases. Germline CDR1 LNHNV, CDR2 YYDKDF (reference sequence). The V and J ends lost 3 bases and 1 base, in that order; junction bases with no gene match: 9. CDR3 length: 17 residues. CDR3 in DNA: TGTGCCACCAGCAGGACCCGACAGGGTTTGAGCAATCAGCCCCAGCATTTT. Protein product: CATSRTRQGLSNQPQHF.

This clonotype was recorded many times. CDR3 sequence: CASSSHRERGGYEQFF. Here the CDR3 DNA reads TGTGCCAGCAGTAGTCACCGGGAGAGGGGGGGTTATGAGCAGTTCTTC. V is TRBV6-2 or TRBV6-3 and J is TRBJ2-1, with a weak D call TRBD2 (7 bases). CDR3 size: 16 residues. Germline V gene lookup returns CDR1 MNHEY and CDR2 SVGEGT. The V gene lost 5 bases and the J gene lost 8 bases, with 22 bases spanning the gap.

In the case of this clonotype: At one boundary the junction diverges from the germline segment, which might be a read error. This chain uses TRBV25-1 with TRBJ2-7, with 13 bases identical to TRBD2. The germline V gene encodes CDR1 MGHDK and CDR2 SYGVNS. The length of the CDR3 is 16 residues. The CDR3 sequence is CASSDRRTSGSYDQYF. Written as DNA, the CDR3 is TGTGCCAGCAGTGATAGGCGGACTAGCGGGAGCTACGATCAGTACTTC.

This clonotype was counted a few times. V gene TRBV2 combines with J gene TRBJ2-1; D call uncertain. Between the trimmed V and J ends, which lost 6 bases and 10 bases, there was a span of 13 bases. Germline-derived CDR1 and CDR2 are SNHLY and FYNNEI. The CDR3 is 12 amino acids. CDR3 amino acids: CASSQLYQEQFF. The CDR3 DNA reads TGTGCCAGCAGCCAATTGTATCAGGAGCAGTTCTTC.

Only a few counts were recorded for this clonotype. V usage is TRBV5-5 and J usage is TRBJ1-1; the D is unclear. The CDR3 is made up of 11 amino acids. Trimming stripped 3 bases from V and 8 bases from J, with 8 bases between. Germline V gene lookup returns CDR1 SGHKS and CDR2 YYEKEE (reference sequence). The chain's CDR3 is CASSSQREAFF. CDR3 nucleotides: TGTGCCAGCAGCTCGCAGCGGGAAGCTTTCTTT. Supplemented by reference TRBV5-5 and TRBJ1-1, the full variable domain reads DAGVTQSPTHLIKTRGQQVTLRCSPISGHKSVSWYQQVLGQGPQFIFQYYEKEERGRGNFPDRFSARQFPNYSSELNVNALLLGDSALYLCASSSQREAFFGQGTRLTVV.

This clonotype has at least ten counts. The genes are TRBV7-2 and TRBJ2-1, with D tentatively TRBD2 (6 bases). CDR3 size: 16 residues. Germline CDR1 reads SGHTA; CDR2 reads FQGNSA. Trimming shortened V by 3 bases and J by 7 bases, and 19 bases separated the two germline ends. CDR3 in DNA: TGTGCCAGCAGCTTCCCCCGAGGGACTCGGGGGAATGAGCAGTTCTTC. Translating it yields CASSFPRGTRGNEQFF.

This clonotype appeared a few times. The chain employs TRBV6-5 and TRBJ2-7, with D possibly being TRBD1 or TRBD2 (5 bases each). The CDR3 runs to 14 residues. Germline-derived CDR1 and CDR2 are MNHEY and SVGAGI. V gave up 0 bases and J gave up 8 bases, with 14 bases separating them. CDR3 sequence: CASSYSGVQAQQYF. Written as DNA, the CDR3 is TGTGCCAGCAGTTACTCGGGGGTTCAGGCACAGCAGTACTTC.